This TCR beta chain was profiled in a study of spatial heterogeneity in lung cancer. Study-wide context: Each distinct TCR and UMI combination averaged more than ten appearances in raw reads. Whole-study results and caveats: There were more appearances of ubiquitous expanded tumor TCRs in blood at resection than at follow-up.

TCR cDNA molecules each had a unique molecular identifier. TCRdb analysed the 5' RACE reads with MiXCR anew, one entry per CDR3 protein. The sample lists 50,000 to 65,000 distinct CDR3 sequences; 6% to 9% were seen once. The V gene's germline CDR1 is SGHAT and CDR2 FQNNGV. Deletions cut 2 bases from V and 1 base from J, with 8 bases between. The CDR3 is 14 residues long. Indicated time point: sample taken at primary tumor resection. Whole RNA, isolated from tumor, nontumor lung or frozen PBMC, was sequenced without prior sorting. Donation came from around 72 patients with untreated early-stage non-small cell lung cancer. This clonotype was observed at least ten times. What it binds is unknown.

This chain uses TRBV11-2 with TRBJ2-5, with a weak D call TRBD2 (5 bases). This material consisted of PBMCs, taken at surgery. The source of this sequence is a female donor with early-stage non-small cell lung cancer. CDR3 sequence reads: CASSLSTIQETQYF. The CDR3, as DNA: TGTGCCAGCAGCTTATCGACTATCCAAGAGACCCAGTACTTC.